The entry below gives a single T cell receptor (beta chain) sequence along with its context. Antigen: not known. Unique molecular identifiers were built into the TCRbeta library. MiXCR was run by TCRdb on the PCR reads, yielding one entry per CDR3 protein. The sample shows 45,000 to 70,000 distinct CDR3 sequences, around 40% of them seen only once. This record comes from a study of T-cell reconstitution after alpha-beta-depleted transplantation in children. Broader study findings: Most T-cell counts and diversity one year after the transplant came from T cells that were newly produced. In patients about two months after transplant, alpha-beta T cells reportedly arose from several hundred expanded graft clones.

The specimen was PBMCs, mostly from graft donor cells, collected 360 days after TCRalphabeta/CD19-depleted stem cell transplant. This receptor was obtained from a male patient between 10 and 17 years old who had a stem cell transplant for acute lymphoblastic leukemia, so the T cells may come from the graft donor.

CDR3 in DNA: TGCAGCGATGACAAGACAGGCATCACCGGGGAGCTGTTTTTT. Protein: CSDDKTGITGELFF. The chain carries TRBV29-1 and TRBJ2-2, with a tentative D call TRBD1 (6 bases). Trimming removed 7 bases from V and 4 bases from J, with 16 bases in between. Germline V gene data show CDR1 as SQVTM and CDR2 as ANQGSEA. The CDR3 has 14 amino acids.